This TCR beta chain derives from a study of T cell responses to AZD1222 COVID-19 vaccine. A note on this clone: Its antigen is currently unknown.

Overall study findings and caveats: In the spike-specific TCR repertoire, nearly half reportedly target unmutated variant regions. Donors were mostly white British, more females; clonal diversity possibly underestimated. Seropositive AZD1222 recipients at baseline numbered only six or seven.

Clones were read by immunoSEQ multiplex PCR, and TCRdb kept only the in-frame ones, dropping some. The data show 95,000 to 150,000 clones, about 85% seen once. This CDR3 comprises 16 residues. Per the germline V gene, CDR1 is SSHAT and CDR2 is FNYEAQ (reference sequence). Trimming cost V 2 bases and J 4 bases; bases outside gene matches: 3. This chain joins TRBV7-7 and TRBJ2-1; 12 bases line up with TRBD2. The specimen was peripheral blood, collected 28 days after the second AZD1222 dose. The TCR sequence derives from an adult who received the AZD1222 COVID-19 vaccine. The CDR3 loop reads CASSLTSGGSYNEQFF. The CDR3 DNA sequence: TGTGCCAGCAGCTTAACTAGCGGGGGGTCGTACAATGAGCAGTTCTTC.